These 2 T cell receptor beta chains were all obtained from the same sample, sequenced in a study of cytomegalovirus exposure and HLA in healthy donors. PCR involved 60 Vbeta and 13 Jbeta primers. Measured with immunoSEQ multiplex PCR; TCRdb has only the in-frame clones, and not every one. The sample lists about 110,000 clones; 80% were seen once. The material sequenced was PBMCs. All receptors derive from a woman aged 55-70 years in good health and CMV-seropositive.

This chain connects TRBV7-2 to TRBJ1-2; TRBD1 is a possible D gene (5 bases). The germline CDR1 and CDR2 sequences are SGHTA and FQGNSA. There are 14 residues in the CDR3. Trimming removed 5 bases from V and 0 bases from J, with 10 bases in between. The CDR3 DNA follows: TGTGCCAGCAGCCCGGACAAGACTAACTATGGCTACACCTTC. Translating gives CASSPDKTNYGYTF.

This clone has just one count. The genes are TRBV7-9 and TRBJ2-1; D may be TRBD1 (6 bases). This CDR3 is 14 amino acids long. Germline V gene data show CDR1 as SEHNR and CDR2 as FQNEAQ (reference sequence). The ends were cut back, 4 bases at V and 2 bases at J, with 9 bases in the middle. The CDR3 nucleotides are TGTGCCAGCAGCTCGTGGACAGCCTACAATGAGCAGTTCTTC. Encoded protein: CASSSWTAYNEQFF.